These 27 T cell receptor beta chains were sequenced from one sample in a study of a mutant IDH1 vaccine in newly diagnosed glioma. Profiling relied on immunoSEQ multiplex PCR, and the TCRdb table lists in-frame clones only, not all of them. The top ten clones hold roughly 8.1% of a sample with 45,000 to 65,000 clones, 80% to 85% of them seen once. Time point in this sample: week 23, last vaccination. A single vaccine dose contained 300 ug of mutant IDH1 20-mer peptide, and topical imiquimod was used with it. These receptors' antigens are unknown. Material: PBMCs, obtained from a glioma patient whose treatment included an IDH1 peptide vaccine. The receptors here all came from a woman aged 40 to 50 with glioma. Some clones in this sample may be carry-over from other donors' samples.

The rearrangement uses TRBV2 and TRBJ1-5; 8 bases match TRBD1. Germline CDR1 and CDR2: SNHLY and FYNNEI. CDR3 length: 14 amino acids. V lost 7 bases, J lost 4 bases, and 6 bases stayed unmatched. Here the CDR3 reads CASKGTGDNQPQHF. The DNA of the CDR3 is TGTGCCAGCAAAGGGACAGGAGATAATCAGCCCCAGCATTTT.

The chain combines TRBV2 with TRBJ1-1; no reliable D call. In germline, CDR1 is SNHLY, CDR2 FYNNEI. The CDR3 has 11 amino acids. The ends were cut back, 7 bases at V and 0 bases at J, with 3 bases in the middle. In nucleotides, the CDR3 is TGTGCCAGCAAGTTGAACACTGAAGCTTTCTTT. Translated, it gives CASKLNTEAFF.

Only one count was recorded for this clone. This rearrangement joins TRBV7-3 to TRBJ2-7; D gene uncertain. Trimming pared 1 base from V and 4 bases from J, leaving 11 bases between. The CDR3 totals 14 residues. Per germline, CDR1 SGHTA and CDR2 FQGTGA. The CDR3 nucleotides read TGTGCCAGCAGCTTAATGGACGGCAGTTACGAGCAGTACTTC. Encoded protein: CASSLMDGSYEQYF.

The chain uses TRBV5-1 and TRBJ1-5; D uncertain. Deletions cut 0 bases from V and 0 bases from J, with 7 bases between. Germline values: CDR1 SGHRS, CDR2 YFSETQ. The CDR3 has 15 residues. CDR3 DNA sequence: TGCGCCAGCAGCTTGGACGGTTCTAGCAATCAGCCCCAGCATTTT. This sequence encodes CASSLDGSSNQPQHF.

The V and J genes are TRBV6-8 and TRBJ1-2; weak D call: TRBD1 (6 bases). Germline V gene lookup returns CDR1 MNHGY and CDR2 SAAAGT. The CDR3 runs to 13 residues. V dropped 2 bases and J dropped 6 bases, with 10 bases sitting between them. The CDR3 loop is CASSYQGRNGYTF. Here the CDR3 DNA reads TGTGCCAGCAGTTACCAGGGGCGAAATGGCTACACCTTC.

The V call is TRBV6-5, the J call TRBJ1-1; D may be TRBD1 (5 bases). V lost 5 bases, J lost 4 bases, and 14 bases lay in between. The length of the CDR3 is 14 residues. The V gene's germline CDR1 is MNHEY and CDR2 SVGAGI. The DNA of the CDR3 is TGTGCCAGCAGTCCCTGGGACGGGCTCACTGAAGCTTTCTTT. This translates into CASSPWDGLTEAFF.

The rearrangement links TRBV7-9 to TRBJ1-4, with 10 bases lining up with TRBD1. CDR1 SEHNR and CDR2 FQNEAQ come from the germline V gene (reference sequence). V gave up 6 bases and J gave up 5 bases; unmatched junction bases: 9. The CDR3 is 16 residues long. CDR3 sequence: CASRHYRGQGNEKLFF. The CDR3 region has the DNA TGTGCCAGCAGACATTACAGGGGACAGGGGAATGAAAAACTGTTTTTT.

The J gene is TRBJ1-2, the V gene TRBV10-3; TRBD1 agrees at 7 bases. CDR1 is ENHRY and CDR2 is SYGVKD in the germline V gene. The CDR3 length is 13 residues. Unmatched junction bases numbered 4, after V lost 7 bases and J lost 2 bases. This CDR3 reads CAITQGQNYGYTF. The CDR3 DNA is TGTGCCATCACCCAGGGACAGAACTATGGCTACACCTTC.

As concerns this clone: This sample includes further DNA sequences coding for the same CDR3. The rearrangement joins TRBV30 to TRBJ1-3; D gene ambiguous. Trimming removed 1 base from V and 0 bases from J, with 7 bases in between. The CDR3 length is 14 residues. Per the germline V gene, CDR1 is GTSNPN and CDR2 is SVGIG (reference sequence). Here the CDR3 DNA reads TGTGCCTGGAGTGGAGGGTTCTCTGGAAACACCATATATTTT. Amino acid sequence: CAWSGGFSGNTIYF.

In nucleotides, the CDR3 is TGTGCCAGCAGTTACGGAGCAGCCACTGAAGCTTTCTTT. Translation: CASSYGAATEAFF. The chain has TRBV6-5 and TRBJ1-1; no definite D call. The V gene lost 2 bases and the J gene lost 4 bases, with 8 bases spanning the gap. The CDR3 is made up of 13 amino acids. The germline gives CDR1 MNHEY, CDR2 SVGAGI.

The chain recombines TRBV6-5 with TRBJ2-1; D is uncertain. This CDR3 region has 13 residues. Germline lookup yields CDR1 MNHEY and CDR2 SVGAGI. V was trimmed by 10 bases and J by 3 bases, leaving 13 bases between them. CDR3: CATWEGNYNEQFF. CDR3 sequence (DNA): TGTGCCACTTGGGAAGGGAACTACAATGAGCAGTTCTTC.

The chain recombines TRBV6-6 with TRBJ1-1, with D uncertain. V was clipped by 4 bases and J by 11 bases, with 8 bases between them. CDR3 length: 10 residues. CDR1 is MNHNY, CDR2 SVGAGI, per germline (reference sequence). The CDR3 reads CASSSLGAFF. CDR3 DNA: TGTGCCAGCAGTTCCTTGGGGGCTTTCTTT.

V is TRBV29-1 and J is TRBJ2-7, with a tentative D call TRBD1 (5 bases). Trimming shortened V by 2 bases and J by 2 bases, and 7 bases separated the two germline ends. CDR1 SQVTM and CDR2 ANQGSEA come from the germline V gene. The CDR3 loop spans 12 amino acids. CDR3 nucleotide sequence: TGCAGCGTTGAAACAGGACCCTACGAGCAGTACTTC. As protein: CSVETGPYEQYF.

The V call is TRBV7-2, the J call TRBJ1-2; TRBD1 agrees at 10 bases. Germline V gene data show CDR1 as SGHTA and CDR2 as FQGNSA. The CDR3 runs to 16 residues. V shed 5 bases, J shed 3 bases, and the junction held 9 bases outside the gene matches. CDR3 DNA sequence: TGTGCCAGCAGCCTCTCGGGACAGGGGATTTACTATGGCTACACCTTC. It specifies CASSLSGQGIYYGYTF.

The J gene is TRBJ1-1, the V gene TRBV11-2; 9 nucleotides match TRBD1. V lost 3 bases and J lost 7; bases outside the gene matches: 9. The germline CDR1 and CDR2 sequences are SGHAT and FQNNGV. This CDR3 is 15 amino acids long. CDR3 region: CASSLGGTGSGEAFF. Written as DNA, the CDR3 is TGTGCCAGCAGCTTGGGAGGGACAGGGAGCGGTGAAGCTTTCTTT.

The chain has TRBV5-5 and TRBJ2-7; possibly TRBD1 for D (6 bases). This CDR3 is built from 14 residues. Looked up from germline, CDR1 is SGHKS and CDR2 is YYEKEE (reference sequence). Trimming removed 4 bases at V and 3 bases at J, with 14 bases between. CDR3 sequence (DNA): TGTGCCAGCAGCGCAGCCGGGACATACTACGAGCAGTACTTC. It codes for CASSAAGTYYEQYF.

CDR3 residues: CASSFGPNNEQFF. The CDR3, as DNA: TGTGCCAGCAGCTTCGGCCCCAACAATGAGCAGTTCTTC. This chain connects TRBV5-6 to TRBJ2-1, with no clear D. V was shortened by 2 bases and J by 5 bases, with 8 bases between the two germline ends. CDR1 SGHDT and CDR2 YYEEEE come from the germline V gene. The CDR3 has 13 residues.

The J gene is TRBJ1-2, the V gene TRBV5-5, with 11 nucleotides matching TRBD1. The germline CDR1 and CDR2 sequences are SGHKS and YYEKEE (reference sequence). This CDR3 is 16 amino acids long. The ends lost 4 bases at V and 2 bases at J; junction bases unmatched: 7. In nucleotides, the CDR3 is TGTGCCAGCAGCAGGTTGGGACAGGGGGGAAACTATGGCTACACCTTC. This codes for CASSRLGQGGNYGYTF.

The chain employs TRBV15 and TRBJ2-2; tentatively, D is TRBD2 (6 bases). This CDR3 spans 18 amino acids. Germline V gives CDR1 LNHNV, CDR2 YYDKDF (reference sequence). Trimming shortened V by 1 base and J by 0 bases, and 15 bases separated the two germline ends. The CDR3 region is CATSRAGVVTANTGELFF. CDR3 nucleotides: TGTGCCACCAGCAGAGCGGGGGTTGTGACAGCGAACACCGGGGAGCTGTTTTTT.

The chain combines TRBV4-2 with TRBJ2-3, with D tentatively TRBD1 or TRBD2 (5 bases each). The CDR3 has 19 residues. Germline V gene sequence: CDR1 LGHNA, CDR2 YNFKEQ. The germline V and J ends were trimmed by 0 bases and 2 bases, with 21 bases remaining between them. In DNA, the CDR3 is TGTGCCAGCAGCCAAGATCTGGGGGTGGGTAGACTCAACACAGATACGCAGTATTTT. Protein: CASSQDLGVGRLNTDTQYF.

V is TRBV10-3 and J is TRBJ2-7; 15 positions agree with TRBD2. CDR1 is ENHRY and CDR2 is SYGVKD in the germline V gene. The CDR3 is made up of 16 amino acids. The ends lost 11 bases at V and 1 base at J; junction bases unmatched: 9. CDR3: CAASSGLAGGSYEQYF. CDR3 bases: TGTGCCGCATCCTCGGGACTAGCGGGGGGTTCCTACGAGCAGTACTTC.

This chain connects TRBV7-9 to TRBJ2-2, with 8 bases lining up with TRBD2. V lost 5 bases to trimming and J lost 6 bases; unmatched junction nucleotides: 8. CDR3 length: 15 residues. CDR1 SEHNR and CDR2 FQNEAQ come from the germline V gene (reference sequence). The CDR3 coding sequence is TGTGCCAGCAGCCCCCCTGGCGGGGGGCCCGGGGAGCTGTTTTTT. Translating gives CASSPPGGGPGELFF.

This chain links TRBV6-6 with TRBJ2-2, with 8 bases lining up with TRBD1. CDR3 length equals 15 residues. The junction had 3 bases not matched to a gene; V was cut back by 4 bases and J by 2 bases. From germline, CDR1 is MNHNY and CDR2 SVGAGI (reference sequence). The CDR3 DNA follows: TGTGCCAGCAGTTTCCAGGGGGCAAACACCGGGGAGCTGTTTTTT. Protein: CASSFQGANTGELFF.

This clone was seen just once. V and J are TRBV5-4 and TRBJ1-5, with 8 bases fitting TRBD1. The CDR3 sequence is 20 residues long. From germline, CDR1 is SGHNT and CDR2 YYREEE (reference sequence). V dropped 2 bases and J dropped 2; count of bases not matched to a gene: 18. CDR3 loop: CASSFDRRTGTVRGNQPQHF. CDR3 in DNA: TGTGCCAGCAGCTTCGATCGTAGGACAGGGACGGTTAGAGGCAATCAGCCCCAGCATTTT. Full variable domain (remainder filled in from reference TRBV5-4 and TRBJ1-5): ETGVTQSPTHLIKTRGQQVTLRCSSQSGHNTVSWYQQALGQGPQFIFQYYREEENGRGNFPPRFSGLQFPNYSSELNVNALELDDSALYLCASSFDRRTGTVRGNQPQHFGDGTRLSIL.

The chain couples TRBV27 to TRBJ1-1; D is possibly TRBD1 (6 bases). Trimming cost V 0 bases and J 5 bases, with 16 bases left between them. Germline-derived CDR1 and CDR2 are MNHEY and SMNVEV (reference sequence). The CDR3 is 16 amino acids. The CDR3 spells CASSLSLGGGGTEAFF. For the CDR3, the DNA is TGTGCCAGCAGTTTATCGTTAGGGGGGGGTGGGACTGAAGCTTTCTTT.

DNA for the CDR3: TGTGCCAGCAGCGTAGCTGGGGATTTCAGGGGCTATGGCTACACCTTC. Residues: CASSVAGDFRGYGYTF. The chain links TRBV9 to TRBJ1-2, with D perhaps matching TRBD1 (6 bases). This CDR3 is built from 16 residues. V was trimmed by 0 bases and J by 4 bases, leaving 16 bases between them. Germline V gene sequence: CDR1 SGDLS, CDR2 YYNGEE.

CDR3 sequence reads: CASSDAYKPSYEQYF. Here the CDR3 DNA reads TGTGCCAGCAGTGATGCTTACAAGCCCTCCTACGAGCAGTACTTC. The chain employs TRBV25-1 and TRBJ2-5; D remains ambiguous. The tail of the sequence fits TRBJ2-7 better, so the J call may be wrong. Germline V gives CDR1 MGHDK, CDR2 SYGVNS. The CDR3 sequence is 15 residues long.